This T cell receptor beta chain came from a study of tumor-infiltrating lymphocytes in primary liver carcinoma. This clonotype has just one count. Germline and junction disagree at one end, which may indicate a read error. Germline assignment: CDR1 SGHAT and CDR2 FQDESV (reference sequence). The CDR3 totals 14 residues. Unsorted whole blood yielded the blood RNA, and germline DNA was also extracted. Total RNA (roughly 0.45 ug) served as template for TCR beta cDNA synthesis primed by a constant-region primer. For TCR beta, libraries were produced by three nested multiplex PCR rounds using slightly modified ARM-PCR. Primers for the first two PCR rounds were TRBV1-TRBV30 forward primers and a C-beta reverse primer (approximately 9 cycles per round). A single record per CDR3 protein comes from TCRdb applying MiXCR to the multiplex PCR reads. The sample holds over 250,000 distinct CDR3 sequences, nearly 60% seen once.

This sequence originates from a woman aged 25 to 39 with primary liver carcinoma and hepatitis B virus infection. Input material: peripheral blood. The chain combines TRBV11-1 with TRBJ1-2; TRBD1 matches at 7 bases. CDR3: CASSWTGGDYDYTF. The CDR3 nucleotides are TGTGCCAGCAGCTGGACAGGAGGCGACTATGACTACACCTTC.